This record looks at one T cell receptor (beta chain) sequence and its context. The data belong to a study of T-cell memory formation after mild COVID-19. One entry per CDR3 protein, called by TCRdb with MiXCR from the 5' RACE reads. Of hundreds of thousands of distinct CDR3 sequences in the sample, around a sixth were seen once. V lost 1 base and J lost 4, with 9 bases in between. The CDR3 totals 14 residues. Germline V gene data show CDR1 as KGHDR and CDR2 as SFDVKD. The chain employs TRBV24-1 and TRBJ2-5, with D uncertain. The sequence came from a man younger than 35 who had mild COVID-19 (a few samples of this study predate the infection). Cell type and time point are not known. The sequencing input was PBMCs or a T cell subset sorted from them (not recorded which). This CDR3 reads CATSDFPRTETQYF. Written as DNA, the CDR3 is TGTGCCACCAGTGATTTCCCGCGGACAGAGACCCAGTACTTC.